This TCR beta chain was documented in a study of blood T cell repertoires in COVID-19. Study details: From T cells, B-cell-depleted T cells, or PBMCs came the material, which was cDNA or gDNA.

This CDR3 spans 16 amino acids. V lost 1 base to trimming and J lost 4 bases; unmatched junction nucleotides: 7. CDR1 SGDLS and CDR2 YYNGEE come from the germline V gene. Assay: immunoSEQ multiplex PCR; the TCRdb copy retains only in-frame clones and omits some. The data show about 77,000 clones, 80% seen once. This sequence joins TRBV9 and TRBJ1-2; 10 bases map to TRBD1. Sequencing was done on a sample of peripheral blood. The TCR was taken from a woman in her 70s with acute or convalescent COVID-19. This CDR3 reads CASSVRDRDRGYGYTF. In nucleotides, the CDR3 is TGTGCCAGCAGCGTAAGGGACAGGGACAGGGGCTATGGCTACACCTTC.